These 6 T cell receptor beta chains originate from one sample sequenced in a study of beta chain features in type 1 diabetes. Expressed TCRB transcripts were sequenced because the entire RNA isolate underwent reverse transcription. Measured with immunoSEQ multiplex PCR; TCRdb has only the in-frame clones, and not every one. The table has some 150,000 clones, roughly 7.2% seen once. The sequenced sample consisted of central memory CD4+ T cells from blood. The receptors shown here come from a woman aged 25-40 years in good health.

A word on this clone: Its ends do not fully match the called genes, so a read error is possible. The chain links TRBV6-1 to TRBJ2-5; D remains unclear. The length of the CDR3 is 12 residues. Germline lookup yields CDR1 MNHNS and CDR2 SASEGT. The CDR3 region is CAISESSETQYF. In DNA form, the CDR3 reads TGTGCCATCAGTGAGTCTTCGGAGACCCAGTACTTC.

The chain carries TRBV28 and TRBJ2-2; perhaps TRBD2 as D (5 bases). The CDR3 extends over 15 amino acids. CDR1 and CDR2 from the germline V gene are MDHEN and SYDVKM. V dropped 3 bases and J dropped 3 bases, with 11 bases sitting between them. CDR3 bases: TGTGCCAGCAGTTTGGCTAGCTTCTACACCGGGGAGCTGTTTTTT. It specifies CASSLASFYTGELFF.

Only a few counts were recorded for this clone. This chain joins TRBV4-1 and TRBJ2-1, with 9 nucleotides matching TRBD2. V lost 3 bases and J lost 2; bases outside the gene matches: 2. Germline V gene lookup returns CDR1 MGHRA and CDR2 YSYEKL. CDR3 length equals 15 residues. CDR3 protein: CASSQTSGAYNEQFF. The CDR3 DNA reads as TGCGCCAGCAGCCAGACTAGCGGAGCCTACAATGAGCAGTTCTTC.

The table lists this clone with a few counts. The V gene is TRBV11-3, the J gene TRBJ2-1; TRBD1 aligns across 7 bases. V shed 5 bases, J shed 8 bases, and the junction held 12 bases outside the gene matches. CDR1 SGHNT and CDR2 YENEEA come from the germline V gene. This CDR3 region has 15 residues. The CDR3 coding sequence is TGTGCCAGCAGCGCCGGGACAGCCCAGGGAGATGAGCAGTTCTTC. Residues: CASSAGTAQGDEQFF.

There are a few counts of this clone. The rearrangement uses TRBV6-6 and TRBJ1-5; 11 bases fit TRBD1. CDR1 and CDR2 from the germline V gene are MNHNY and SVGAGI (reference sequence). The V and J ends lost 6 bases and 4 bases, in that order; junction bases with no gene match: 8. This CDR3 comprises 16 residues. The CDR3 loop is CASRHGTGGTNQPQHF. The DNA for the CDR3 is TGTGCCAGCAGACACGGGACAGGGGGAACTAATCAGCCCCAGCATTTT.

This chain links TRBV7-9 with TRBJ2-7, with D tentatively TRBD1 (7 bases). The germline V gene has CDR1 SEHNR and CDR2 FQNEAQ (reference sequence). The CDR3 runs to 18 residues. V was pared by 3 bases and J by 1 base, with 22 bases between. Here the CDR3 reads CASSLPSGGGRSSYEQYF. CDR3 bases: TGTGCCAGCAGCTTGCCCTCCGGAGGGGGCCGTTCTTCCTACGAGCAGTACTTC.